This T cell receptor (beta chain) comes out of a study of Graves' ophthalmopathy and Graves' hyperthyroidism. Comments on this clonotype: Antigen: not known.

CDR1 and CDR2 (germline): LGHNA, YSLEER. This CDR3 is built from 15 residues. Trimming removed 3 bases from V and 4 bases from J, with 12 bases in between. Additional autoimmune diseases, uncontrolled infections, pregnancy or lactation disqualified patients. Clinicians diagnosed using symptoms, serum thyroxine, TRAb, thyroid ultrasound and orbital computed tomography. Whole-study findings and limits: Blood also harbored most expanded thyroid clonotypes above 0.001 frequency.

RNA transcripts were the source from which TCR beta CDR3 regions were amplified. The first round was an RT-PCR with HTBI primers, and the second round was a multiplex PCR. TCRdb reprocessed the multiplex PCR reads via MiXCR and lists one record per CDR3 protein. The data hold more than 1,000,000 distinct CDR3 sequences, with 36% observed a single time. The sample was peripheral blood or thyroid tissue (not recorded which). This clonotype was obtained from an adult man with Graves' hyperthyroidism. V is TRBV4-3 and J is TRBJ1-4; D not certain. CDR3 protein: CASSHGRLDNEKLFF. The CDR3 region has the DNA TGCGCCAGCAGCCACGGACGACTGGATAATGAAAAACTGTTTTTT.